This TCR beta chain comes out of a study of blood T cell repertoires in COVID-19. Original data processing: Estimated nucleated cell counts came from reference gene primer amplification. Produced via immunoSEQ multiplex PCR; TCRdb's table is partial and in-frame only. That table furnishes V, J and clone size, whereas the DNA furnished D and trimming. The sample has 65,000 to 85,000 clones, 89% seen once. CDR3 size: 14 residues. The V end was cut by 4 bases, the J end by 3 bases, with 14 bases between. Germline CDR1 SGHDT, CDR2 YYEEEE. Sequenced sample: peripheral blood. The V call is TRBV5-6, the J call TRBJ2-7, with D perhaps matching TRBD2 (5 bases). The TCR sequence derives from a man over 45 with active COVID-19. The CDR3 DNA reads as TGTGCCAGCAGCCCCCAAGCGGCGAGCTACGAGCAGTACTTC. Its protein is CASSPQAASYEQYF. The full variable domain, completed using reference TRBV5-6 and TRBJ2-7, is DAGVTQSPTHLIKTRGQQVTLRCSPKSGHDTVSWYQQALGQGPQFIFQYYEEEERQRGNFPDRFSGHQFPNYSSELNVNALLLGDSALYLCASSPQAASYEQYFGPGTRLTVT.